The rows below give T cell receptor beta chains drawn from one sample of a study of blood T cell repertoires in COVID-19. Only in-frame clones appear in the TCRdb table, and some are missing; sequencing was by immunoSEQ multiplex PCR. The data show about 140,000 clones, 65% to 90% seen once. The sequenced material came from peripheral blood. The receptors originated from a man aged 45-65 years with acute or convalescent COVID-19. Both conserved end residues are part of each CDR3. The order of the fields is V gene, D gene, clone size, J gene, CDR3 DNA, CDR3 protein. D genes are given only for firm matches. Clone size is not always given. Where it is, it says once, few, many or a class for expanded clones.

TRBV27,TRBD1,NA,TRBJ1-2,TGTGCCAGCAGTTTAGAGGGGCAGGGGGGCCATGGCTACACCTTC,CASSLEGQGGHGYTF
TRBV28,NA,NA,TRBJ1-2,TGTGCCAGCAGCGGGAAGGAAGACTGGACCTTC,CASSGKEDWTF
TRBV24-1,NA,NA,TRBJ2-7,TGTGCCACCAGTGATTTAGGGAGTTCCCACGAGCAGTACTTC,CATSDLGSSHEQYF
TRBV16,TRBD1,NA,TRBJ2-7,TGTGCCAGCAGCCATACCGGGACAGGGGGCACCTACGAGCAGTACTTC,CASSHTGTGGTYEQYF
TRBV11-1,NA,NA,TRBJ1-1,TGTGCCAGCAGTTTGAGCCGGAACACTGAAGCTTTCTTT,CASSLSRNTEAFF
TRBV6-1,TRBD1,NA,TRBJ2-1,TGTGCCAGCAGTGAACCAGGACAGGGCCTCAATGAGCAGTTCTTC,CASSEPGQGLNEQFF
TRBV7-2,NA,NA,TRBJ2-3,TGTGCCAGCAGCTTAGCTGTAGGCACAGATACGCAGTATTTT,CASSLAVGTDTQYF
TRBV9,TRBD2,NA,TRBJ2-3,TGTGCCAGCAGCCGGGGTCTTATGGCGGGGGTATCGGATACGCAGTATTTT,CASSRGLMAGVSDTQYF
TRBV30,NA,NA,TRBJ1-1,TGTGCCTGGAGTGCTGGACAGAGAGCTTTCTTT,CAWSAGQRAFF
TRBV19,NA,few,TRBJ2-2,TGTGCCAGTAGTTATAGTTCCCCCGGGGAGCTGTTTTTT,CASSYSSPGELFF
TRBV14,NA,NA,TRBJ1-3,TGTGCCAGCAGCCTCAATGCCAGGGCTTTTGGAAACACCATATATTTT,CASSLNARAFGNTIYF
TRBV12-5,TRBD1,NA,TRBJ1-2,TGTGCTAGTGGTTTGGAGCGAGGACAGGGCGGGGGCTACACCTTC,CASGLERGQGGGYTF
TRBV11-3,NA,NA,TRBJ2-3,TGTGCCAGCAGCTTAGCCTCCCCAGATACGCAGTATTTT,CASSLASPDTQYF
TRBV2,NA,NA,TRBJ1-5,TGTGCCAGCAGAGCAGGGATTGGAGTTGATCTGCCCCAGCATTTT,CASRAGIGVDLPQHF
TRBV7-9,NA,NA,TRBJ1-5,TGTGCCAGCAGCTCCTCGGTGACAGTCAATCAGCCCCAGCATTTT,CASSSSVTVNQPQHF
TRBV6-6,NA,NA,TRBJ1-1,TGTGCCAGCAGCCGATTACAAAGATCGAACACTGAAGCTTTCTTT,CASSRLQRSNTEAFF
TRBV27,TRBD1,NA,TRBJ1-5,TGTGCCAGCAGACTTTTAGGGGACAGGGGAGGGTATCAGCCCCAGCATTTT,CASRLLGDRGGYQPQHF
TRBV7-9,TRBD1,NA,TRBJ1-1,TGTGCCAGCAGCTTAGAGGGGACAGCAAACACTGAAGCTTTCTTT,CASSLEGTANTEAFF
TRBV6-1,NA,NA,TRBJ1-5,TGTGCCAGCAGTGAGTACACGCGGCATCAGCCCCAGCATTTT,CASSEYTRHQPQHF
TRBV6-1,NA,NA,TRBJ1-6,TGTGCCAGCAGCACGGTTGATTTAATTTCACCCCTCCACTTT,CASSTVDLISPLHF
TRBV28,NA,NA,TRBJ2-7,TGTGCCAGCAGTTTGGGCGTCGAGTACGAGCAGTACTTC,CASSLGVEYEQYF
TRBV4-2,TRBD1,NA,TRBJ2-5,TGTGCCAGCAGCCAAGAAGGAACAGGGGGACAAGAGACCCAGTACTTC,CASSQEGTGGQETQYF
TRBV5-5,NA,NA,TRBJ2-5,TGTGCCAGCAGCTTGGGACTAGAAGAGACCCAGTACTTC,CASSLGLEETQYF
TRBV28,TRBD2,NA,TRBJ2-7,TGTGCCAGCAGTCCGCTGGGGGCGGGAGGGTACGAGCAGTACTTC,CASSPLGAGGYEQYF
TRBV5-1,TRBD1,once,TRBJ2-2,TGCGCCAGCACTTCCGGGACAGGGGGCACCGGGGAGCTGTTTTTT,CASTSGTGGTGELFF
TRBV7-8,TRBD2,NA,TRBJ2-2,TGTGCCAGCAGCTTTAGCGGGAGGGGCACCGGGGAGCTGTTTTTT,CASSFSGRGTGELFF
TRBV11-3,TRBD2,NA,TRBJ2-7,TGTGCCAGTTCAAGCGGGAGGGAGCTCTACGAGCAGTACTTC,CASSSGRELYEQYF
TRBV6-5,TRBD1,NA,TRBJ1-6,TGTGCCAGCGGACAGGGGATTAATTCACCCCTCCACTTT,CASGQGINSPLHF
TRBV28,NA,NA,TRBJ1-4,TGTGCCAGCAGCCTAAGACCGGGATTTTTAGCAACCAGTATCTTT,CASSLRPGFLATSIF
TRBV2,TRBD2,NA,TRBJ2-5,TGTGCCAGCAGTGAGCATACCGGGACTAGCCAAGAGACCCAGTACTTC,CASSEHTGTSQETQYF
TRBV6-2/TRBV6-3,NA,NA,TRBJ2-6,TGTGCCAGCAGTTTTCGATCGGTGGTTCCCTCTGGGGCCAACGTCCTGACTTTC,CASSFRSVVPSGANVLTF
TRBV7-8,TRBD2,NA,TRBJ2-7,TGTGCCAGCAGCTATTTTAGCGGGGCTACCTACGAGCAGTACTTC,CASSYFSGATYEQYF
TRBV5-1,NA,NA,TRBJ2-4,TGCGCCAGCAGCCTGAACAGGGGGGGAGCCAAAAACATTCAGTACTTC,CASSLNRGGAKNIQYF
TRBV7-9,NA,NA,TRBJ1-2,TGTGCCAGCAGCTTAGGGGGCGGCGGCTACACCTTC,CASSLGGGGYTF
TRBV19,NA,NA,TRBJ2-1,TGTGCCAGTAGTGCAGCGGGTTACAATGAGCAGTTCTTC,CASSAAGYNEQFF
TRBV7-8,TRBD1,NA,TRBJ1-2,TGTGCCAGCAGCTTAGCCCTACAGGGGACAGGGCGCCACTATGGCTACACCTTC,CASSLALQGTGRHYGYTF
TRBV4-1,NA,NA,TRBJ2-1,TGCGCCAGCAGCCTTGCGGCTGTTGCGGGGAGGTACAATGAGCAGTTCTTC,CASSLAAVAGRYNEQFF
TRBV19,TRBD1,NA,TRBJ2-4,TGTGCCAGTAGTATTCAGGGGGTGGCCAAAAACATTCAGTACTTC,CASSIQGVAKNIQYF
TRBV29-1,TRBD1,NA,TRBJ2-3,TGCAGCGTAGCGACCGGGACAGGGTCCACAGATACGCAGTATTTT,CSVATGTGSTDTQYF
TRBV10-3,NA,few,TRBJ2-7,TGTGCCATCCAGGGTACCTACGAGCAGTACTTC,CAIQGTYEQYF